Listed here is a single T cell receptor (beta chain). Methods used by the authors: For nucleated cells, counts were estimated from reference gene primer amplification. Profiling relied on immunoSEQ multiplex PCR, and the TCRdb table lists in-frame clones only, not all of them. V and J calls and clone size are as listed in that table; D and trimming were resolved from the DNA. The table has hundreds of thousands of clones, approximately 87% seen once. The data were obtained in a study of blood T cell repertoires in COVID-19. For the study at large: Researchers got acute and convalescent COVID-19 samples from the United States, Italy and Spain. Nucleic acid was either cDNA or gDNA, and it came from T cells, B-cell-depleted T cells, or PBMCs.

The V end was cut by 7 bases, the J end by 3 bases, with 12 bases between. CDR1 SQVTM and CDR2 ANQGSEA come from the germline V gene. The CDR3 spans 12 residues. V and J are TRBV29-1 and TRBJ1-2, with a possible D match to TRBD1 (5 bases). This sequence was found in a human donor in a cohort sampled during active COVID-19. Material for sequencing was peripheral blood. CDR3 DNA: TGCAGCGCGAAAGGACAAGACTATGGCTACACCTTC. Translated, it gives CSAKGQDYGYTF.